This TCR beta chain is from a study of shared clonotypes between healthy human individuals. Produced via immunoSEQ multiplex PCR; TCRdb's table is partial and in-frame only. This table has over a million clones, 95% to 99% appearing once. The CDR3 extends over 15 amino acids. Germline CDR1 reads SGHDT; CDR2 reads YYEEEE. With 4 bases clipped from V and 0 bases from J, the junction kept 3 bases outside the gene matches. V is TRBV5-6 and J is TRBJ2-3; 9 bases match TRBD2. This clonotype originated in a man younger than 45 in good health. Sequenced: naive CD4+ T cells sorted from blood. Subset in this sample: CD45RA+ positively selected. The CDR3 sequence is CASSRSGSSTDTQYF. The CDR3 DNA reads as TGTGCCAGCAGCCGTAGCGGGAGCAGCACAGATACGCAGTATTTT.